These 13 T cell receptor beta chains came from one sample sequenced in a study of blood T cells in healthy people across ages. The authors ran a second PCR of roughly 6 to 12 cycles using a sample-barcoded 5' primer and a J-beta primer mix. TCRdb redid the calling of the 5' RACE reads with MiXCR, one entry per CDR3 protein. The sample lists some 900,000 distinct CDR3 sequences, around 30% seen once, with 17% in the top ten. Material for sequencing was blood. These receptors were collected from a woman older than 75 in good health.

This clonotype has more than one count but fewer than ten. This chain uses TRBV5-1 with TRBJ1-1; unclear D gene. The V gene's germline CDR1 is SGHRS and CDR2 YFSETQ. The CDR3 extends over 13 amino acids. V dropped 1 base and J dropped 1 base, with 5 bases sitting between them. CDR3 sequence: CASSLSENTEAFF. CDR3 nucleotides: TGCGCCAGCAGCTTGTCTGAGAACACTGAAGCTTTCTTT.

This chain links TRBV2 with TRBJ1-6, with D hard to call. The CDR3 extends over 15 amino acids. Germline V gene data show CDR1 as SNHLY and CDR2 as FYNNEI. Trimming stripped 7 bases from V and 9 bases from J, with 19 bases between. CDR3 protein: CASTQRAQLISPLHF. In nucleotides, the CDR3 is TGTGCCAGCACTCAGAGGGCCCAGCTTATTTCACCCCTCCACTTT.

About this clonotype: The junction does not match germline at one end; this may be a read error. The chain recombines TRBV20-1 with TRBJ1-2, with 7 bases matching TRBD1. Germline CDR1 DFQATT, CDR2 SNEGSKA (reference sequence). This CDR3 is built from 14 residues. As DNA, the CDR3 is TGCGGTGCTATCGCCGGGACAGTTAACTATGGCTACACCTTC. Its translation: CGAIAGTVNYGYTF.

The chain carries TRBV7-2 and TRBJ2-2, with D perhaps matching TRBD1 (5 bases). CDR3 length: 15 residues. V lost 4 bases to trimming and J lost 4 bases, with 13 bases between them. CDR1 is SGHTA, CDR2 FQGNSA, per germline. The CDR3, as DNA: TGTGCCAGCAGCTATAGGGGTTGGGGCACCGGGGAGCTGTTTTTT. Encoded protein: CASSYRGWGTGELFF. Together with reference TRBV7-2 and TRBJ2-2, the CDR3 gives the full variable domain: GAGVSQSPSNKVTEKGKDVELRCDPISGHTALYWYRQSLGQGLEFLIYFQGNSAPDKSGLPSDRFSAERTGGSVSTLTIQRTQQEDSAVYLCASSYRGWGTGELFFGEGSRLTVL.

This clonotype was seen at least ten times. The rearrangement links TRBV6-6 to TRBJ2-1, with 13 positions matching TRBD2. The trim removed 2 bases at V and 7 bases at J, leaving 5 bases unmatched. The germline V gene encodes CDR1 MNHNY and CDR2 SVGAGI (reference sequence). This CDR3 comprises 16 residues. The CDR3 sequence is CASSYLLAGGGNEQFF. As DNA, the CDR3 is TGTGCCAGCAGTTACCTACTAGCGGGGGGGGGAAATGAGCAGTTCTTC.

This clonotype was picked up many times. The chain joins TRBV2 to TRBJ2-1, with 10 nucleotides matching TRBD2. In germline, CDR1 is SNHLY, CDR2 FYNNEI. V trimming: 6 bases; J trimming: 7 bases; junction bases outside the gene matches: 9. The CDR3 extends over 15 amino acids. The CDR3 bases are TGTGCCAGCAGACGGCTAGCGGGGGATTCGAATGAGCAGTTCTTC. This translates into CASRRLAGDSNEQFF.

V and J are TRBV5-1 and TRBJ2-3; D is unresolved. There are 15 residues in the CDR3. The V and J ends lost 4 bases and 4 bases respectively, with 16 bases between them. Germline V CDR1 and CDR2: SGHRS, YFSETQ. The CDR3 here is CASSPQPETPDTQYF. The CDR3 DNA reads as TGCGCCAGCAGCCCCCAGCCCGAAACCCCAGATACGCAGTATTTT.

This clonotype was counted many times. V and J are TRBV5-1 and TRBJ2-1; TRBD1 or TRBD2 may be the D gene (5 bases each). Germline V lookup: CDR1 SGHRS, CDR2 YFSETQ. Trimming cost V 4 bases and J 4 bases, with 15 bases left between them. The CDR3 is made up of 15 amino acids. In DNA, the CDR3 is TGCGCCAGCAGCCTTGACGGGGCGAAGTACAATGAGCAGTTCTTC. It yields the protein CASSLDGAKYNEQFF.

Concerning this clonotype: This may stem from a read error, because a much larger clone lies one nucleotide away. The genes are TRBV21-1 and TRBJ2-5; TRBD2, the table's D call, lacks a check against the DNA. TRBV21-1 is annotated as a pseudogene. The CDR3 has 17 amino acids. CDR3 DNA: TGTGCCAGCGGAAAGGGGCTAGCGGGGGAGAAACAAGTGACCCAGTACTTC. Translated: CASGKGLAGEKQVTQYF.

This clonotype appeared once. The chain carries TRBV7-9 and TRBJ2-5, with D perhaps TRBD1 (5 bases). The CDR3 sequence is 15 residues long. Deletions cut 4 bases from V and 5 bases from J, with 17 bases between. CDR1 and CDR2 (germline): SEHNR, FQNEAQ (reference sequence). This CDR3 reads CASSSGVVRAETQYF. CDR3 sequence (DNA): TGTGCCAGCAGCTCCGGCGTCGTCAGGGCCGAGACCCAGTACTTC.

This clonotype was counted ten times or more. J is TRBJ1-2 and V is TRBV6-2 or TRBV6-3, with D perhaps TRBD1 (6 bases). Between the trimmed V and J ends, which lost 6 bases and 3 bases, there was a span of 20 bases. CDR3 length equals 16 residues. Germline loops: CDR1 MNHEY, CDR2 SVGEGT. The CDR3 loop is CASRETGQSHYYGYTF. The CDR3 DNA reads TGTGCCAGCAGGGAGACAGGCCAATCGCACTACTATGGCTACACCTTC.

In its sample, this clonotype was seen many times. The V gene is TRBV20-1, the J gene TRBJ2-1; D is perhaps TRBD1 or TRBD2 (5 bases each). The CDR3 extends over 15 amino acids. Per germline, CDR1 DFQATT and CDR2 SNEGSKA (reference sequence). The V and J ends lost 4 bases and 6 bases respectively, with 19 bases between them. The CDR3 region has the DNA TGCAGTGCTAACGAGGGCAGGGTCCTGGGCAATGAGCAGTTCTTC. As protein: CSANEGRVLGNEQFF.

This clonotype has only one observation. This sequence joins TRBV9 and TRBJ2-2; D is ambiguous. In germline, CDR1 is SGDLS, CDR2 YYNGEE. There are 14 residues in the CDR3. V was shortened by 0 bases and J by 5 bases, with 8 bases between the two germline ends. Here the CDR3 DNA reads TGTGCCAGCAGCGTAGAGGCAACTACCGGGGAGCTGTTTTTT. Protein: CASSVEATTGELFF. The whole variable domain, filled in from reference TRBV9 and TRBJ2-2, reads DSGVTQTPKHLITATGQRVTLRCSPRSGDLSVYWYQQSLDQGLQFLIQYYNGEERAKGNILERFSAQQFPDLHSELNLSSLELGDSALYFCASSVEATTGELFFGEGSRLTVL.